These 28 T cell receptor beta chains were all obtained from the same sample, sequenced in a study of T-cell memory formation after mild COVID-19. TCRdb re-called the 5' RACE reads with MiXCR, one entry per CDR3 protein. The sample includes a few hundred thousand distinct CDR3 sequences, about 16% of them seen just once. Input material: PBMCs or a T cell subset sorted from them (not recorded which). The receptor set was obtained from a man younger than 30 who had mild COVID-19 (a few samples of this study predate the infection). Cell type and time point are not known.

Many counts were recorded for this clonotype. The J gene is TRBJ1-6, the V gene TRBV7-8, with a possible D match to TRBD1 (6 bases). CDR3 length: 16 residues. Germline V gene data show CDR1 as SGHVS and CDR2 as FQNEAQ. The V gene lost 5 bases and the J gene lost 10 bases, with 21 bases spanning the gap. The CDR3 DNA reads as TGTGCCAGCAGCCCCCCCCGGCAGGGGAATCTATCACCCCTCCACTTT. Translating gives CASSPPRQGNLSPLHF.

V gene TRBV6-5 combines with J gene TRBJ1-3; unclear D gene. There are 13 residues in the CDR3. Germline CDR1 MNHEY, CDR2 SVGAGI. V lost 2 bases to trimming and J lost 0 bases, with 2 bases between them. CDR3 in DNA: TGTGCCAGCAGTTACCCCTCTGGAAACACCATATATTTT. Encoded protein: CASSYPSGNTIYF.

A few counts support this clonotype. The V gene is TRBV10-3, the J gene TRBJ1-2; D is ambiguous. The CDR3 has 11 amino acids. V was pared by 0 bases and J by 10 bases, with 6 bases between. Per the germline V gene, CDR1 is ENHRY and CDR2 is SYGVKD. CDR3 DNA: TGTGCCATCAGTGAGTCGACGGCCTACACCTTC. This encodes CAISESTAYTF.

The sample holds a few counts of this clonotype. This chain uses TRBV6-5 with TRBJ2-7, with 8 bases fitting TRBD1. The CDR3 spans 15 residues. Losses at the gene ends were 6 bases for V and 1 base for J; bases not matched to a gene: 8. CDR1 is MNHEY, CDR2 SVGAGI, per germline. This CDR3 is CASRQGQGASYEQYF. The CDR3 DNA reads TGTGCCAGCAGGCAAGGCCAGGGGGCATCCTACGAGCAGTACTTC.

This clonotype was seen only a few times. DNA for the CDR3: TGCGCCAGCAGCCAAGGGGACAGGGGCTTTAATGAAAAACTGTTTTTT. Translating it yields CASSQGDRGFNEKLFF. The chain has TRBV4-3 and TRBJ1-4; 10 bases align to TRBD1. The germline V gene has CDR1 LGHNA and CDR2 YSLEER. Trimming at V came to 1 base and at J to 4 bases, leaving 3 bases not matched to a gene. The CDR3 runs to 16 residues.

This clonotype has just a few counts. This chain's CDR3 is CSGTVGPSDTEAFF. The CDR3 bases are TGCAGCGGGACGGTTGGTCCCTCGGACACTGAAGCTTTCTTT. The V and J genes are TRBV29-1 and TRBJ1-1; D ambiguous. The V and J ends lost 7 bases and 3 bases respectively, with 18 bases between them. Per germline, CDR1 SQVTM and CDR2 ANQGSEA. The CDR3 contains 14 residues.

The genes are TRBV7-2 and TRBJ1-3, with D maybe TRBD1 (5 bases). Germline V gives CDR1 SGHTA, CDR2 FQGNSA. V was trimmed by 5 bases and J by 6 bases, leaving 11 bases between them. The CDR3 contains 13 residues. The CDR3 loop is CASSRLGENTIYF. In DNA, the CDR3 is TGTGCCAGCAGCCGTCTGGGGGAAAACACCATATATTTT.

This clonotype was counted at least ten times. V usage is TRBV20-1 and J usage is TRBJ1-6, with 7 bases identical to TRBD1. Germline-derived CDR1 and CDR2 are DFQATT and SNEGSKA (reference sequence). The CDR3 totals 14 residues. With V trimmed by 6 bases and J by 3 bases, 5 bases remained unmatched. DNA of the CDR3: TGCAGTGCCCTGGGACAGAACTATAATTCACCCCTCCACTTT. It translates to CSALGQNYNSPLHF.

The chain combines TRBV25-1 with TRBJ2-3; D perhaps matches TRBD2 (7 bases). This CDR3 contains 18 residues. V dropped 7 bases and J dropped 0 bases, with 23 bases sitting between them. CDR1 MGHDK and CDR2 SYGVNS come from the germline V gene. CDR3 DNA sequence: TGTGCCAGCACCCCGGGGGCCCGACTAGCCGAAAGCACAGATACGCAGTATTTT. Protein sequence: CASTPGARLAESTDTQYF.

This clonotype has more than one count but fewer than ten. The V gene is TRBV4-1, the J gene TRBJ1-1; tentative D call: TRBD1 (6 bases). V lost 3 bases and J 7 bases, leaving 9 bases between the germline ends. CDR3 length: 12 residues. CDR1 is MGHRA and CDR2 is YSYEKL in the germline V gene. CDR3 DNA sequence: TGCGCCAGCAGCCAGGACAGACTTGAAGCTTTCTTT. It encodes CASSQDRLEAFF.

The gene calls are TRBV7-2 and TRBJ1-2; TRBD1 matches at 7 bases. The CDR3 spans 15 residues. Looked up from germline, CDR1 is SGHTA and CDR2 is FQGNSA. V dropped 3 bases and J dropped 1; count of bases not matched to a gene: 5. DNA for the CDR3: TGTGCCAGCAGCTTGTCCGGGACAGATAACTATGGCTACACCTTC. Protein: CASSLSGTDNYGYTF.

In this sample, this clonotype turned up a few times. V and J are TRBV19 and TRBJ1-4; D ambiguous. This CDR3 has 15 amino acids. Trimming took off 3 bases at V and 5 bases at J, with 13 bases between the two ends. Per germline, CDR1 LNHDA and CDR2 SQIVND (reference sequence). CDR3 sequence reads: CASSMLRGFNEKLFF. CDR3 DNA: TGTGCCAGTAGTATGCTGAGAGGCTTCAATGAAAAACTGTTTTTT.

The rearrangement links TRBV21-1 to TRBJ2-2; the table's TRBD1 call for D was not verified on the DNA. TRBV21-1 is flagged as a pseudogene. This CDR3 region has 15 residues. CDR3 in amino acids: CASRVPGVNTGELFF. CDR3 coding DNA: TGTGCCAGCAGGGTCCCAGGGGTAAACACCGGGGAGCTGTTTTTT.

The chain links TRBV6-6 to TRBJ1-1; D remains ambiguous. CDR1 and CDR2 from the germline V gene are MNHNY and SVGAGI (reference sequence). V gave up 0 bases and J gave up 1 base, with 6 bases separating them. The CDR3 has 14 amino acids. This CDR3 is CASSYSPGNTEAFF. CDR3 in DNA: TGTGCCAGCAGTTACTCGCCGGGGAACACTGAAGCTTTCTTT.

This clonotype has just a few counts. V and J are TRBV2 and TRBJ2-1, with D possibly being TRBD2 (5 bases). Per the germline V gene, CDR1 is SNHLY and CDR2 is FYNNEI. The CDR3 contains 15 residues. Trimming took off 6 bases at V and 0 bases at J, with 12 bases between the two ends. CDR3 in DNA: TGTGCCAGCAGCGCCGAGCGGAGCTCCTACAATGAGCAGTTCTTC. Its protein product is CASSAERSSYNEQFF.

This clonotype turned up a few times. J is TRBJ1-6 and V is TRBV5-1; D unresolved. CDR1 is SGHRS, CDR2 YFSETQ, per germline. V was pared by 5 bases and J by 7 bases, with 10 bases between. There are 13 residues in the CDR3. CDR3 bases: TGCGCCAGCAGGAGGACGGACAATTCACCCCTCCACTTT. It translates to CASRRTDNSPLHF.

This CDR3 is CAWIPWNTEAFF. CDR3 coding DNA: TGTGCCTGGATCCCATGGAACACTGAAGCTTTCTTT. This chain joins TRBV30 and TRBJ1-1; no clear D. The germline V gene has CDR1 GTSNPN and CDR2 SVGIG (reference sequence). This CDR3 comprises 12 residues. Trimming took 4 bases from V and 1 from J, leaving 7 bases between them.

The chain joins TRBV7-2 to TRBJ1-1; D unclear. The CDR3 is 14 residues long. Germline-derived CDR1 and CDR2 are SGHTA and FQGNSA. Trimming removed 2 bases from V and 1 base from J, with 8 bases in between. The CDR3 here is CASSLNRRNTEAFF. The CDR3 bases are TGTGCCAGCAGCTTAAACCGACGGAACACTGAAGCTTTCTTT.

V usage is TRBV20-1 and J usage is TRBJ2-2; possible D gene TRBD1, 6 bases. CDR3 size: 15 residues. V was pared by 6 bases and J by 1 base, with 15 bases between. Germline V gene lookup returns CDR1 DFQATT and CDR2 SNEGSKA (reference sequence). The CDR3: CSAARPTGNTGELFF. For the CDR3, the DNA is TGCAGTGCCGCCCGGCCGACAGGGAACACCGGGGAGCTGTTTTTT.

This chain connects TRBV6-5 to TRBJ2-1; maybe TRBD2 (7 bases). Trimming removed 0 bases from V and 0 bases from J, with 9 bases in between. CDR1 and CDR2 (germline): MNHEY, SVGAGI. This CDR3 has 16 amino acids. The CDR3 loop reads CASSYSRGASYNEQFF. CDR3 nucleotide sequence: TGTGCCAGCAGTTACTCTCGGGGGGCCTCCTACAATGAGCAGTTCTTC.

This clonotype was counted only a few times. This chain connects TRBV30 to TRBJ2-1; D is unresolved. The CDR3 is 12 amino acids. V was cut by 3 bases and J by 15 bases, with 18 bases left in between. Germline V lookup: CDR1 GTSNPN, CDR2 SVGIG (reference sequence). CDR3 loop: CAWRHTQTRPFF. The CDR3 region has the DNA TGTGCCTGGAGACACACCCAAACGCGCCCGTTCTTC.

This clonotype showed up just a few times. V gene TRBV7-2 combines with J gene TRBJ2-3; D perhaps matches TRBD1 (6 bases). The V end lost 5 bases, the J end lost 1 base, and 13 bases lay between the germline ends. CDR3 size: 15 residues. The V gene's germline CDR1 is SGHTA and CDR2 FQGNSA. The DNA of the CDR3 is TGTGCCAGCAGCCCCTGGGCAGGGGGCACAGATACGCAGTATTTT. This encodes CASSPWAGGTDTQYF.

For the CDR3, the DNA is TGTGCCAGCAGCGCATACAGGGAATCGGGTATATTTGGCTACACCTTC. It translates to CASSAYRESGIFGYTF. This chain links TRBV5-4 with TRBJ1-2; tentative D call: TRBD1 (6 bases). This CDR3 comprises 16 residues. V lost 4 bases and J lost 7, with 23 bases in between. Germline V gene sequence: CDR1 SGHNT, CDR2 YYREEE (reference sequence).

This clonotype came up many times. This sequence joins TRBV10-3 and TRBJ2-7; D unresolved. CDR3 length: 14 residues. Looked up from germline, CDR1 is ENHRY and CDR2 is SYGVKD. Trimming took off 0 bases at V and 6 bases at J, with 12 bases between the two ends. The CDR3, as DNA: TGTGCCATCAGTGAGTCGTCGAAAGGTCGCGAGCAGTACGTC. Residues: CAISESSKGREQYV.

This clonotype has ten or more counts. The J gene is TRBJ2-7, the V gene TRBV5-1; 10 bases fit TRBD2. After removal of 4 bases from V and 5 bases from J, the junction contained 6 bases not matched to a gene. Germline lookup yields CDR1 SGHRS and CDR2 YFSETQ. The CDR3 has 14 residues. As DNA, the CDR3 is TGCGCCAGCAGCATGCTGAGCGGGGGGGACGAGCAGTACGTC. Its translation: CASSMLSGGDEQYV.

This clonotype was picked up many times. The rearrangement joins TRBV7-2 to TRBJ1-1; D gene unclear. Trimming cost V 5 bases and J 0 bases, with 10 bases left between them. The germline CDR1 and CDR2 sequences are SGHTA and FQGNSA. The CDR3 loop spans 14 amino acids. This chain's CDR3 is CASSPRFLNTEAFF. CDR3 DNA: TGTGCCAGCAGCCCCAGGTTCCTGAACACTGAAGCTTTCTTT.

This clonotype appeared many times. This chain connects TRBV7-2 to TRBJ2-5, with 7 bases matching TRBD2. This CDR3 is 16 amino acids long. Germline V gene sequence: CDR1 SGHTA, CDR2 FQGNSA. V shed 1 base and J 1 base; nucleotides not matched to a gene: 6. Here the CDR3 reads CASSLGTASGQETQYF. As DNA, the CDR3 is TGTGCCAGCAGCTTAGGAACGGCTAGCGGCCAAGAGACCCAGTACTTC.

V usage is TRBV12-3 or TRBV12-4 and J usage is TRBJ1-2; TRBD1 is a possible D gene (5 bases). V was clipped by 3 bases and J by 4 bases, with 9 bases between them. The CDR3 is made up of 13 amino acids. This CDR3 is CASSFSRVYGYTF. CDR3 in DNA: TGTGCCAGCAGTTTCTCCAGGGTCTATGGCTACACCTTC.